Listed below are T cell receptor beta chains from one sample, sequenced in a study of blood T cell repertoires in COVID-19. Clones were read by immunoSEQ multiplex PCR, and TCRdb kept only the in-frame ones, dropping some. The sample has about 150,000 clones, 85% to 90% seen once. What was sequenced was peripheral blood. The receptors here all came from a man younger than 30 with COVID-19, enrolled during active disease. Each CDR3 is given with its conserved first and last residue. Each record gives: clone size, J gene, D gene, V gene, CDR3 DNA, CDR3 protein. D genes are given only for firm matches. Only some rows state a clone size, as once, few, many or a class for expanded clones.

clone_size: once
j_call: TRBJ1-2
d_call: NA
v_call: TRBV7-8
cdr3_nt: TGTGCCAGCAGCTTACAGGACTCTCTCTATGGCTACACCTTC
cdr3_aa: CASSLQDSLYGYTF

clone_size: NA
j_call: TRBJ1-4
d_call: NA
v_call: TRBV7-2
cdr3_nt: TGTGCCAGCAGCCGTTCCGGGTCCCTCGAAGATAATGAAAAACTGTTTTTT
cdr3_aa: CASSRSGSLEDNEKLFF

clone_size: NA
j_call: TRBJ2-1
d_call: TRBD2
v_call: TRBV18
cdr3_nt: TGTGCCAGCTCACCACTAGCGGGGGCCTACAATGAGCAGTTCTTC
cdr3_aa: CASSPLAGAYNEQFF

clone_size: NA
j_call: TRBJ1-4
d_call: TRBD1
v_call: TRBV30
cdr3_nt: TGTGCCTGGGCGGGACAGAGTGATGAAAAACTGCTTTTT
cdr3_aa: CAWAGQSDEKLLF

clone_size: NA
j_call: TRBJ1-4
d_call: TRBD1
v_call: TRBV28
cdr3_nt: TGTGCCAGCAGCCAACCGTCCGGGACAGCAAATGAAAAACTGCTTTTT
cdr3_aa: CASSQPSGTANEKLLF

clone_size: NA
j_call: TRBJ1-1
d_call: NA
v_call: TRBV19
cdr3_nt: TGTGCCAGTAGTATCTCACGGGAAGGCACTGAAGCTTTCTTT
cdr3_aa: CASSISREGTEAFF

clone_size: NA
j_call: TRBJ2-4
d_call: NA
v_call: TRBV28
cdr3_nt: TGTGCCAGCAGCTTGGGGTCGTGGACTGGAAACATTCAGTACTTC
cdr3_aa: CASSLGSWTGNIQYF

clone_size: NA
j_call: TRBJ1-2
d_call: TRBD1
v_call: TRBV6-5
cdr3_nt: TGTGCCAGCAGATTCTCGATTTCAGGGGGCAGCTACACCTTC
cdr3_aa: CASRFSISGGSYTF

clone_size: NA
j_call: TRBJ2-3
d_call: TRBD1
v_call: TRBV6-2/TRBV6-3
cdr3_nt: TGTGCCAGCAGTTTGGACAGGGGGCCGACAGATACGCAGTATTTT
cdr3_aa: CASSLDRGPTDTQYF

clone_size: NA
j_call: TRBJ2-5
d_call: NA
v_call: TRBV5-6
cdr3_nt: TGTGCCAGCAGCTTGGGGCAGCGCCGTAGAGAGACCCAGTACTTC
cdr3_aa: CASSLGQRRRETQYF

clone_size: NA
j_call: TRBJ2-2
d_call: TRBD1
v_call: TRBV24-1
cdr3_nt: TGTGCCACCAGTGGGGGACAGTTCGTCGAGCTGTTTTTT
cdr3_aa: CATSGGQFVELFF

clone_size: NA
j_call: TRBJ2-5
d_call: NA
v_call: TRBV11-2
cdr3_nt: TGTGCCAGCAGCTCCCCCGAGCGTCTAGTTGGTGAGACCCAGTACTTC
cdr3_aa: CASSSPERLVGETQYF

clone_size: NA
j_call: TRBJ1-4
d_call: NA
v_call: TRBV4-3
cdr3_nt: TGCGCCAGCAGCCTCGGGGGGGAGGCTAATGAAAAACTGCTTTTT
cdr3_aa: CASSLGGEANEKLLF

clone_size: NA
j_call: TRBJ2-1
d_call: TRBD1
v_call: TRBV11-2
cdr3_nt: TGTGCCAGCAGCCCGCGGACAGGCGGCTCCTACAATGAGCAGTTCTTC
cdr3_aa: CASSPRTGGSYNEQFF

clone_size: NA
j_call: TRBJ2-7
d_call: NA
v_call: TRBV5-4
cdr3_nt: TGTGCCAGCAGCGAGGGGACACAGACTACCTACGAGCAGTACTTC
cdr3_aa: CASSEGTQTTYEQYF

clone_size: NA
j_call: TRBJ1-1
d_call: NA
v_call: TRBV19
cdr3_nt: TGTGCCAGTAGCGCCAACCAGGGGCCCACTGAAGCTTTCTTT
cdr3_aa: CASSANQGPTEAFF

clone_size: NA
j_call: TRBJ2-7
d_call: TRBD1
v_call: TRBV11-2
cdr3_nt: TGTGCCAGCGAGTTCGGGACAGGGGGCGAGCAGTACTTC
cdr3_aa: CASEFGTGGEQYF

clone_size: NA
j_call: TRBJ1-1
d_call: NA
v_call: TRBV6-2/TRBV6-3
cdr3_nt: TGTGCCAGCAGTTGGGCGGGGGAGGGAGTGAACACTGAAGCTTTCTTT
cdr3_aa: CASSWAGEGVNTEAFF

clone_size: NA
j_call: TRBJ2-1
d_call: TRBD1
v_call: TRBV7-2
cdr3_nt: TGTGCCAGCAGCGAGGGACAGGGGACCCCTAAGCAGTTCTTC
cdr3_aa: CASSEGQGTPKQFF

clone_size: NA
j_call: TRBJ2-7
d_call: TRBD1
v_call: TRBV19
cdr3_nt: TGTGCCAGTCGACAGGGCGCCTACGAGCAGTACTTC
cdr3_aa: CASRQGAYEQYF

clone_size: NA
j_call: TRBJ1-2
d_call: NA
v_call: TRBV10-3
cdr3_nt: TGTGCCATCGATAATGGTTTGCGGGGGCCTCACGGTATTACCTTC
cdr3_aa: CAIDNGLRGPHGITF

clone_size: NA
j_call: TRBJ2-5
d_call: TRBD2
v_call: TRBV3-1/TRBV3-2
cdr3_nt: TGTGCCAGCAGCCAAGGGGGACTAGCGGAGCAGGAAGAGACCCAGTACTTC
cdr3_aa: CASSQGGLAEQEETQYF

clone_size: NA
j_call: TRBJ2-1
d_call: TRBD1
v_call: TRBV28
cdr3_nt: TGTGCCAGCAGTCCCCCAGGGGGCCCTTACAATGAGCAGTTCTTC
cdr3_aa: CASSPPGGPYNEQFF

clone_size: NA
j_call: TRBJ2-3
d_call: TRBD1
v_call: TRBV5-1
cdr3_nt: TGCGCCAGCAGCTCACTCCCGGGACAGGGTTACGCAGATACGCAGTATTTT
cdr3_aa: CASSSLPGQGYADTQYF

clone_size: NA
j_call: TRBJ2-7
d_call: TRBD2
v_call: TRBV9
cdr3_nt: TGTGCCAGCAGCTTAAGCGGGGGTGCCTACGAGCAGTACTTC
cdr3_aa: CASSLSGGAYEQYF

clone_size: NA
j_call: TRBJ2-2
d_call: NA
v_call: TRBV30
cdr3_nt: TGTGCCTGGACCGTAGGGGCGGCACACACCGGGGAGCTGTTTTTT
cdr3_aa: CAWTVGAAHTGELFF

clone_size: NA
j_call: TRBJ2-2
d_call: NA
v_call: TRBV29-1
cdr3_nt: TGCAGCGTTGACAGGTCCGGGGAGCTGTTTTTT
cdr3_aa: CSVDRSGELFF

clone_size: NA
j_call: TRBJ2-1
d_call: NA
v_call: TRBV7-3
cdr3_nt: TGTGCCAGCAGCTTACGCGGTCGGAGTTCCTACAATGAGCAGTTCTTC
cdr3_aa: CASSLRGRSSYNEQFF

clone_size: NA
j_call: TRBJ2-1
d_call: TRBD1
v_call: TRBV15
cdr3_nt: TGTGCCACCAGCGGCGACGACAGGGGACTGGCTCTTACCTACAATGAGCAGTTCTTC
cdr3_aa: CATSGDDRGLALTYNEQFF

clone_size: once
j_call: TRBJ2-5
d_call: NA
v_call: TRBV5-6
cdr3_nt: TGTGCCAGCAGCTCGTTGACTCAAGAGACCCAGTACTTC
cdr3_aa: CASSSLTQETQYF

clone_size: many
j_call: TRBJ2-3
d_call: NA
v_call: TRBV7-3
cdr3_nt: TGTGCCAGCAGCTTAATATGGGGGGGCACAGATACGCAGTATTTT
cdr3_aa: CASSLIWGGTDTQYF

clone_size: NA
j_call: TRBJ1-1
d_call: TRBD1
v_call: TRBV28
cdr3_nt: TGTGCCAGCAGTTACAGGGGCGCCGCGTCGGACACTGAAGCTTTCTTT
cdr3_aa: CASSYRGAASDTEAFF

clone_size: NA
j_call: TRBJ2-7
d_call: TRBD2
v_call: TRBV28
cdr3_nt: TGTGCCAGCAGTTTAGCTAGCGGGAGGGCAACCTACGAGCAGTACTTC
cdr3_aa: CASSLASGRATYEQYF

clone_size: NA
j_call: TRBJ2-7
d_call: TRBD2
v_call: TRBV4-3
cdr3_nt: TGCGCCAGCAGCCCGGGGACTAGCGGGACGGAGCAGTACTTC
cdr3_aa: CASSPGTSGTEQYF

clone_size: few
j_call: TRBJ2-2
d_call: NA
v_call: TRBV28
cdr3_nt: TGTGCCAGCAGTTTACCGGGGTCGAACACCGGGGAGCTGTTTTTT
cdr3_aa: CASSLPGSNTGELFF

clone_size: NA
j_call: TRBJ2-7
d_call: NA
v_call: TRBV9
cdr3_nt: TGTGCCAGCAGCGTAGGAGTCGCGCTGGGGGGAGATCTTGAGCAGTACTTC
cdr3_aa: CASSVGVALGGDLEQYF

clone_size: NA
j_call: TRBJ2-7
d_call: TRBD1
v_call: TRBV7-2
cdr3_nt: TGTGCCAGCAGCCGGTCGACAGGGAATTCCTACGAGCAGTACTTC
cdr3_aa: CASSRSTGNSYEQYF

clone_size: NA
j_call: TRBJ2-7
d_call: NA
v_call: TRBV10-3
cdr3_nt: TGTGCCATCAAAAGAGACTACGAGCAGTACTTC
cdr3_aa: CAIKRDYEQYF

clone_size: NA
j_call: TRBJ2-3
d_call: TRBD2
v_call: TRBV3-1/TRBV3-2
cdr3_nt: TGTGCCAGCAGCCAATCTAGCGGGAGGGCAGATACGCAGTATTTT
cdr3_aa: CASSQSSGRADTQYF

clone_size: NA
j_call: TRBJ2-3
d_call: NA
v_call: TRBV30
cdr3_nt: TGTGCCTGGAGTTTAGCGGCGGGGAACACAGATACGCAGTATTTT
cdr3_aa: CAWSLAAGNTDTQYF

clone_size: NA
j_call: TRBJ1-2
d_call: NA
v_call: TRBV6-2/TRBV6-3
cdr3_nt: TGTGCCAGCAGTTACCAGAGGCCCCATGGGGGCTACACCTTC
cdr3_aa: CASSYQRPHGGYTF

clone_size: NA
j_call: TRBJ1-1
d_call: TRBD1
v_call: TRBV5-1
cdr3_nt: TGCGCCAGCAGCCCCCCTGGGACAGGGATGAACACTGAAGCTTTCTTT
cdr3_aa: CASSPPGTGMNTEAFF

clone_size: NA
j_call: TRBJ1-2
d_call: TRBD1
v_call: TRBV9
cdr3_nt: TGTGCCAGCAGCGCAGGGGGCCGGGACAGGGGTCGAGGCTACACCTTC
cdr3_aa: CASSAGGRDRGRGYTF

clone_size: NA
j_call: TRBJ2-3
d_call: NA
v_call: TRBV9
cdr3_nt: TGTGCCAGCAGCCCGAAAACAGGGACGAGCACAGATACGCAGTATTTT
cdr3_aa: CASSPKTGTSTDTQYF

clone_size: NA
j_call: TRBJ1-4
d_call: NA
v_call: TRBV14
cdr3_nt: TGTGCCAGCAGCCCCCGTTGGGGGGAACTGTTTTTT
cdr3_aa: CASSPRWGELFF

clone_size: NA
j_call: TRBJ2-2
d_call: NA
v_call: TRBV2
cdr3_nt: TGTGCCAGCAGTGAAGACGAGACCGGGGAGCTGTTTTTT
cdr3_aa: CASSEDETGELFF

clone_size: NA
j_call: TRBJ2-7
d_call: NA
v_call: TRBV5-6
cdr3_nt: TGTGCCAGCAGCTTGGAGGGGGAATACGAGCAGTACTTC
cdr3_aa: CASSLEGEYEQYF

clone_size: once
j_call: TRBJ2-7
d_call: TRBD2
v_call: TRBV7-9
cdr3_nt: TGTGCCAGCAGCCGAGCGGGACGGACCTACTGGGAGCAGTACTTC
cdr3_aa: CASSRAGRTYWEQYF

clone_size: NA
j_call: TRBJ1-1
d_call: NA
v_call: TRBV6-2/TRBV6-3
cdr3_nt: TGTGCCAGCAGTTACTCGATAGTATCCAGGGTGGGCACTGAAGCTTTCTTT
cdr3_aa: CASSYSIVSRVGTEAFF

clone_size: NA
j_call: TRBJ1-4
d_call: TRBD1
v_call: TRBV7-2
cdr3_nt: TGTGCCAGCAGCTCCGGGACAGGGATTGAAAAACTGTTTTTT
cdr3_aa: CASSSGTGIEKLFF

clone_size: NA
j_call: TRBJ2-7
d_call: TRBD2
v_call: TRBV7-2
cdr3_nt: TGTGCCAGCAGCTTACCCCCGCTAGCGGGGGCCTACGAGCAGTACTTC
cdr3_aa: CASSLPPLAGAYEQYF

clone_size: NA
j_call: TRBJ1-5
d_call: NA
v_call: TRBV28
cdr3_nt: TGTGCCAGCAGTTCCCTCTCTGCGGCAGAAAGCAATCAGCCCCAGCATTTT
cdr3_aa: CASSSLSAAESNQPQHF

clone_size: NA
j_call: TRBJ2-3
d_call: NA
v_call: TRBV19
cdr3_nt: TGTGCCAGTAGTATAGCGGGAGATTTCGATACGCAGTATTTT
cdr3_aa: CASSIAGDFDTQYF

clone_size: NA
j_call: TRBJ2-7
d_call: NA
v_call: TRBV10-2
cdr3_nt: TGCGCCAGCAGTGATTACGGGGACGAGCAGTACTTC
cdr3_aa: CASSDYGDEQYF

clone_size: NA
j_call: TRBJ2-5
d_call: NA
v_call: TRBV10-2
cdr3_nt: TGCGCCAGCAGTGAGTCACAGGCCCGCTTCCAAGAGACCCAGTACTTC
cdr3_aa: CASSESQARFQETQYF